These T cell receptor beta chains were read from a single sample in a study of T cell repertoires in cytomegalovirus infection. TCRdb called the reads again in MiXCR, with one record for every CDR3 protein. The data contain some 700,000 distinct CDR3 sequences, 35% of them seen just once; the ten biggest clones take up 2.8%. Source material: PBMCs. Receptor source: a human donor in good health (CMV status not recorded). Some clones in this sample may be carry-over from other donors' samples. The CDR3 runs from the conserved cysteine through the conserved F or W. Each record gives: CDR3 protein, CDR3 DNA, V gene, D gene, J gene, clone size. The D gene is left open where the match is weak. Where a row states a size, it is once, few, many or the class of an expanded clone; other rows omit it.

CASSYRDSNSPLHF	TGTGCCAGCAGTTATCGGGACAGCAATTCACCCCTCCACTTT	TRBV6-6	TRBD1	TRBJ1-6	many
CSELRGSATNEKLFF	TGCAGCGAGTTAAGGGGGAGCGCAACTAATGAAAAACTGTTTTTT	TRBV29-1	NA	TRBJ1-4	NA
CASSWGGTRDNEQFF	TGTGCCAGCAGCTGGGGGGGGACACGCGACAATGAGCAGTTCTTC	TRBV7-9	NA	TRBJ2-1	few
CASSLRQETYEQYF	TGTGCCAGCAGCCTACGACAGGAAACCTACGAGCAGTACTTC	TRBV7-8	NA	TRBJ2-7	few
CASTSGLAGALYSF	TGTGCCAGCACCTCGGGACTAGCGGGGGCCCTGTATTCCTTC	TRBV6-5	TRBD2	TRBJ2-7	NA
CASSETRANTGELFF	TGTGCCAGCAGTGAAACGCGCGCGAACACCGGGGAGCTGTTTTTT	TRBV6-1	NA	TRBJ2-2	NA
CASSFLLARQPETQYF	TGTGCCAGCAGTTTCCTCCTGGCCCGTCAGCCAGAAACGCAGTATTTT	TRBV12-3/TRBV12-4	NA	TRBJ2-3	few
CASTPGRGLGKTQYF	TGTGCCAGCACCCCAGGGCGGGGACTAGGGAAAACCCAGTACTTC	TRBV12-3/TRBV12-4	TRBD2	TRBJ2-5	NA
CASSLEGAENEKLFF	TGCGCCAGCAGCTTGGAAGGGGCGGAGAATGAAAAACTGTTTTTT	TRBV5-1	NA	TRBJ1-4	NA
CSVGEDYEQYF	TGCAGCGTTGGAGAAGACTACGAGCAGTACTTC	TRBV29-1	NA	TRBJ2-7	NA
CASSPPPWGGDGLGNQPQHF	TGTGCCAGCAGCCCTCCCCCTTGGGGAGGAGACGGCCTGGGCAATCAGCCCCAGCATTTT	TRBV7-2	NA	TRBJ1-5	many
CASSQDGALGGGEQFF	TGTGCCAGCAGCCAAGATGGGGCGTTGGGCGGGGGGGAGCAGTTCTTC	TRBV4-2	TRBD2	TRBJ2-1	NA
CASSEALLGTEGEETQYF	TGTGCCAGCAGTGAAGCGCTTCTAGGGACTGAGGGGGAAGAGACCCAGTACTTC	TRBV6-1	NA	TRBJ2-5	few
CASSYTRKDRGGTEAFF	TGTGCCAGCAGTTACACCCGAAAGGACAGGGGGGGGACTGAAGCTTTCTTT	TRBV6-5	TRBD1	TRBJ1-1	NA
CATSRPVSGANVLTF	TGTGCCACCAGCAGACCGGTCTCTGGGGCCAACGTCCTGACTTTC	TRBV15	NA	TRBJ2-6	few
CASSLGDRLRGVDEKLFF	TGCGCCAGCAGCCTGGGAGACAGGCTCCGCGGGGTCGACGAAAAACTGTTTTTT	TRBV4-1	NA	TRBJ1-4	NA
CASSFGGGINEQYF	TGCGCCAGCAGCTTCGGAGGGGGCATCAACGAGCAGTACTTC	TRBV5-1	NA	TRBJ2-7	once
CASSRQGGDEQYF	TGTGCCAGCAGCCGACAGGGTGGGGACGAGCAGTACTTC	TRBV7-9	TRBD1	TRBJ2-7	few